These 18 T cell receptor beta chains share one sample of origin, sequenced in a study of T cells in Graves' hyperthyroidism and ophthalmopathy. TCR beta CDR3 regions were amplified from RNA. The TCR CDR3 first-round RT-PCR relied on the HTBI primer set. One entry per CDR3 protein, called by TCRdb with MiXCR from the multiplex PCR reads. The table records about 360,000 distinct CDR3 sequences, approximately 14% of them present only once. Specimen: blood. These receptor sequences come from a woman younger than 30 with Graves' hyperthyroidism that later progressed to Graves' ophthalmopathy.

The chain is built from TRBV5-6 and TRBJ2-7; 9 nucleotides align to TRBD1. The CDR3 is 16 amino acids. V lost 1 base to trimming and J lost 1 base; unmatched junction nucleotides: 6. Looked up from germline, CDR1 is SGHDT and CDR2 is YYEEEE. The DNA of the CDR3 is TGTGCCAGCAGCTTGTGGGGGACAGGGCTTTCCTACGAGCAGTACTTC. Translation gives CASSLWGTGLSYEQYF.

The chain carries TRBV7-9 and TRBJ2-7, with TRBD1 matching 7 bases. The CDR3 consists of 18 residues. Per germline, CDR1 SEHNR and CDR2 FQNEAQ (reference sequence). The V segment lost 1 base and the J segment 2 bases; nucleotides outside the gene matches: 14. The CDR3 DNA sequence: TGTGCCAGCAGCTTAGGGATCTGGGACAGACCATTTACCTACGAGCAGTACTTC. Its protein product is CASSLGIWDRPFTYEQYF.

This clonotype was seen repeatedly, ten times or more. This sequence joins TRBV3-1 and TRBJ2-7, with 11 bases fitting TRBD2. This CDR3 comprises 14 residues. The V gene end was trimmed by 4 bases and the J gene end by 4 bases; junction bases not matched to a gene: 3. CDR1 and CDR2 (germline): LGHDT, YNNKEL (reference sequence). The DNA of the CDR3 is TGTGCCAGCAGCCCTAGCGGGAGGACGTACGAGCAGTACTTC. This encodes CASSPSGRTYEQYF.

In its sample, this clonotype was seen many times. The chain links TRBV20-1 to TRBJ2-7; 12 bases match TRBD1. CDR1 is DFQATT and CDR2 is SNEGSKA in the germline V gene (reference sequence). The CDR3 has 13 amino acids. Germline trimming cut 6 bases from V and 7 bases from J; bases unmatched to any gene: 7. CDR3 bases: TGCAGTGCCGTGGGACAGGGGGCGCTTGAGCAGTACTTC. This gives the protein CSAVGQGALEQYF.

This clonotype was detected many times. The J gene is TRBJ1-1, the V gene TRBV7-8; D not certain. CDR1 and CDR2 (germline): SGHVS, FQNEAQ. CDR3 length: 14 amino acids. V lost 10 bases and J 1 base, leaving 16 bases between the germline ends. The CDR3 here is CAIGLNGRNTEAFF. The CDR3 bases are TGTGCCATCGGCTTAAATGGCAGGAACACTGAAGCTTTCTTT.

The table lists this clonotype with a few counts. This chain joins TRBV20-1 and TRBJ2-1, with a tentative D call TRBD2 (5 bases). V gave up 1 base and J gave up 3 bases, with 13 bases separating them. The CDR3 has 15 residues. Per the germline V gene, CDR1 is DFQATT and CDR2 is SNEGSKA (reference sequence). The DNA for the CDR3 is TGCAGTGCTAGAGTTGAGGCGGGTTTCTACAATGAGCAGTTCTTC. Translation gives CSARVEAGFYNEQFF.

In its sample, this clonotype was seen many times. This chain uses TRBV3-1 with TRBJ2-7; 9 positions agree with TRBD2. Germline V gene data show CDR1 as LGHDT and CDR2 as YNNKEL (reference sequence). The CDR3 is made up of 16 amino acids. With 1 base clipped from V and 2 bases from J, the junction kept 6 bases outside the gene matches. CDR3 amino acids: CASSQVLREGPYEQYF. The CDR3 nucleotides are TGTGCCAGCAGCCAAGTCTTGCGGGAGGGCCCCTACGAGCAGTACTTC.

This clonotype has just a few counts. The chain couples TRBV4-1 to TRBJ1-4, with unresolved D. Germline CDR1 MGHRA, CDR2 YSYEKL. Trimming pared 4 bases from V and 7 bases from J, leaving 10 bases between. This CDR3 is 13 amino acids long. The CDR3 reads CASSRDGVEKLFF. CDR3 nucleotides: TGCGCCAGCAGCCGAGACGGGGTTGAAAAACTGTTTTTT.

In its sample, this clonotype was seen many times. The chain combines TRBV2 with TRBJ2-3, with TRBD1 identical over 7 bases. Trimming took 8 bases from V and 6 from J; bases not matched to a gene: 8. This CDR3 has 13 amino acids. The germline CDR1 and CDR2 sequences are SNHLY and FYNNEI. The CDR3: CASRQGASDTQYF. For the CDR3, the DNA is TGTGCCAGCCGACAGGGTGCGTCCGATACGCAGTATTTT.

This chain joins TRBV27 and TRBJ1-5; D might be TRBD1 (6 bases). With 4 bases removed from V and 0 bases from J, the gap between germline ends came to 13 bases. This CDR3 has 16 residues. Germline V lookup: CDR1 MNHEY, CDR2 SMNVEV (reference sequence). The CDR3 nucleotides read TGTGCCAGCAGTTCCCGGACAGACTATAGCAATCAGCCCCAGCATTTT. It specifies CASSSRTDYSNQPQHF.

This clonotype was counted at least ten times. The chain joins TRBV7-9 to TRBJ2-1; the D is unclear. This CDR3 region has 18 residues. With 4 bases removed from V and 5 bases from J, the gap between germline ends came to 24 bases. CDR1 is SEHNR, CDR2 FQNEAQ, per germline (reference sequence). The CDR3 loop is CASSSSTFLQVRHNEQFF. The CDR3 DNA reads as TGTGCCAGCAGCTCCTCTACTTTCCTCCAAGTTCGCCACAATGAGCAGTTCTTC.

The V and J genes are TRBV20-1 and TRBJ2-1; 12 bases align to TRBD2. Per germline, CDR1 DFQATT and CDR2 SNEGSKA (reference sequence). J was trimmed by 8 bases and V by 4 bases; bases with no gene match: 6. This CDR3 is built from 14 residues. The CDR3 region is CSATSGGALDEQFF. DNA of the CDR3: TGCAGTGCTACTAGCGGGGGGGCCCTCGATGAGCAGTTCTTC.

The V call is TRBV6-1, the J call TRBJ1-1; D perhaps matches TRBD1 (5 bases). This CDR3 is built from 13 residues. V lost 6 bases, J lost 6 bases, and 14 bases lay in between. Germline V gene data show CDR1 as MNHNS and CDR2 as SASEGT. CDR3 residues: CASSAQVWAEAFF. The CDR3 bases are TGTGCCAGCAGCGCACAGGTTTGGGCTGAAGCTTTCTTT.

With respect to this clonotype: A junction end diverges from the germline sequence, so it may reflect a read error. DNA of the CDR3: TGCGCCAGCGGCTTGGGACTAGCGGATTCCAATGAGCAGTTCTTC. It encodes CASGLGLADSNEQFF. This chain connects TRBV5-1 to TRBJ2-1; 11 positions agree with TRBD2. Germline V gene lookup returns CDR1 SGHRS and CDR2 YFSETQ. CDR3 length: 15 residues.

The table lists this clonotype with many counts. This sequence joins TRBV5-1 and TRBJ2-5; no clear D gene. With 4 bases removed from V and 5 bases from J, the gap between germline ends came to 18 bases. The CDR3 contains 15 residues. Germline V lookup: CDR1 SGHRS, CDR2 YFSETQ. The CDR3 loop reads CASSPQLPEEETQYF. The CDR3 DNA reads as TGCGCCAGCAGCCCCCAGCTGCCAGAAGAGGAGACCCAGTACTTC.

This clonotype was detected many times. The CDR3 loop reads CASSLFPADNQPQHF. DNA of the CDR3: TGTGCCAGCAGTCTGTTCCCGGCCGATAATCAGCCCCAGCATTTT. This chain connects TRBV28 to TRBJ1-5; no definite D call. The germline V gene encodes CDR1 MDHEN and CDR2 SYDVKM. The CDR3 runs to 15 residues. V was clipped by 5 bases and J by 4 bases, with 15 bases between them.

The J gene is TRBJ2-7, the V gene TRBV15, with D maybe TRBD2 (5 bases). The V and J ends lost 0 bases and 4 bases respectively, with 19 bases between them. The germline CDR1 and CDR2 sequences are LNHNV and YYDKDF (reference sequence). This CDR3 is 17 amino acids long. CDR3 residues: CATSRDRSEGRGYEQYF. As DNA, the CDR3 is TGTGCCACCAGCAGAGATCGAAGTGAGGGTCGAGGATACGAGCAGTACTTC. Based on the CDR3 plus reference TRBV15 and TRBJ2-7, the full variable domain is DAMVIQNPRYQVTQFGKPVTLSCSQTLNHNVMYWYQQKSSQAPKLLFHYYDKDFNNEADTPDNFQSRRPNTSFCFLDIRSPGLGDTAMYLCATSRDRSEGRGYEQYFGPGTRLTVT.

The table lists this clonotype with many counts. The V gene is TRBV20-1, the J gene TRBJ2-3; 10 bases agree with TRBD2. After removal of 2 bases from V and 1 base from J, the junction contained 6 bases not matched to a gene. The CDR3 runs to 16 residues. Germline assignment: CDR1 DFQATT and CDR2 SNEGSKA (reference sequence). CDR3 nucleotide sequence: TGCAGTGCTAGAACAGCTAGCGGGAGCCGCACAGATACGCAGTATTTT. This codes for CSARTASGSRTDTQYF.